These T cell receptor beta chains were read from a single sample in a study of blood T cell repertoires in COVID-19. Data came from immunoSEQ multiplex PCR; TCRdb stores just in-frame clones and leaves some out. The sample has around 150,000 clones, just under 95% seen once. The specimen sequenced was peripheral blood. The receptors shown here come from a woman between 50 and 59 years old with acute or convalescent COVID-19. The conserved cysteine and the conserved F or W are not part of the CDR3 here. A D gene is named only where the DNA matches it firmly.

d_call: .; j_call: TRBJ1-1; v_call: TRBV5-6; cdr3_aa: ASSPVGGDTEAF
d_call: .; j_call: TRBJ1-2; v_call: TRBV5-6; cdr3_aa: ASSLSGSVYGYT
d_call: .; j_call: TRBJ2-7; v_call: TRBV5-6; cdr3_aa: ASSPLRRRVSYEQY
d_call: .; j_call: TRBJ2-7; v_call: TRBV11-2; cdr3_aa: ASSLQGMVYEQY
d_call: TRBD1; j_call: TRBJ1-2; v_call: TRBV28; cdr3_aa: ASSSGQNYGYT
d_call: TRBD1; j_call: TRBJ1-1; v_call: TRBV19; cdr3_aa: ASSIGQGLNTEAF
d_call: .; j_call: TRBJ1-2; v_call: TRBV4-1; cdr3_aa: ASSQERGQLGSYT
d_call: .; j_call: TRBJ1-2; v_call: TRBV7-2; cdr3_aa: ASSLGTRPLYGYT
d_call: .; j_call: TRBJ2-3; v_call: TRBV6-4; cdr3_aa: ASSAGWSCWEDTQY
d_call: TRBD2; j_call: TRBJ2-1; v_call: TRBV5-4; cdr3_aa: ASSLAGLAGALINEQF
d_call: .; j_call: TRBJ1-5; v_call: TRBV4-3; cdr3_aa: ASSQEFGNLIQPQH
d_call: .; j_call: TRBJ1-4; v_call: TRBV2; cdr3_aa: ASGHTTYNEKLF
d_call: .; j_call: TRBJ2-5; v_call: TRBV6-5; cdr3_aa: ASTRTQETQY
d_call: TRBD1; j_call: TRBJ1-2; v_call: TRBV2; cdr3_aa: ASSVWGRGQDGYT
d_call: .; j_call: TRBJ1-2; v_call: TRBV7-9; cdr3_aa: ASSPLDSYGYT
d_call: .; j_call: TRBJ2-3; v_call: TRBV24-1; cdr3_aa: ATSLTDTQY
d_call: .; j_call: TRBJ1-2; v_call: TRBV28; cdr3_aa: ASSPPTQGNGYT
d_call: TRBD1; j_call: TRBJ1-5; v_call: TRBV4-1; cdr3_aa: ASSQVTAGGNQPQH
d_call: .; j_call: TRBJ2-3; v_call: TRBV24-1; cdr3_aa: ATSDWRVGADTQY
d_call: TRBD2; j_call: TRBJ2-1; v_call: TRBV7-9; cdr3_aa: ASSLGLAGGKF
d_call: TRBD2; j_call: TRBJ2-5; v_call: TRBV7-9; cdr3_aa: ASSSRGLAGQETQY
d_call: TRBD1; j_call: TRBJ1-4; v_call: TRBV19; cdr3_aa: ASGTGATNEKLF
d_call: .; j_call: TRBJ1-2; v_call: TRBV19; cdr3_aa: ASSMPSFLGRGYT
d_call: TRBD1; j_call: TRBJ1-3; v_call: TRBV6-5; cdr3_aa: ASDRGPGNTIY
d_call: TRBD1; j_call: TRBJ2-5; v_call: TRBV28; cdr3_aa: ASSRQGGETQY
d_call: TRBD1; j_call: TRBJ1-4; v_call: TRBV7-6; cdr3_aa: ASSLGTGVTNEKLF
d_call: .; j_call: TRBJ1-6; v_call: TRBV5-1; cdr3_aa: ASSPLGQSDSYNSPLH
d_call: .; j_call: TRBJ1-6; v_call: TRBV3-1/TRBV3-2; cdr3_aa: ASSQERTARDSPLH
d_call: TRBD2; j_call: TRBJ2-1; v_call: TRBV4-3; cdr3_aa: ASSLLIYGGSDNEQF
d_call: TRBD1; j_call: TRBJ2-3; v_call: TRBV6-2/TRBV6-3; cdr3_aa: ASSLDRVGTDTQY
d_call: TRBD2; j_call: TRBJ2-7; v_call: TRBV30; cdr3_aa: AWSIRGGPLEQY
d_call: .; j_call: TRBJ1-1; v_call: TRBV9; cdr3_aa: ASSVGDGVRTEAF
d_call: TRBD2; j_call: TRBJ2-3; v_call: TRBV2; cdr3_aa: ASSAGTSGNFQY
d_call: .; j_call: TRBJ1-6; v_call: TRBV15; cdr3_aa: ATSRDLKGGSPLH
d_call: .; j_call: TRBJ2-7; v_call: TRBV29-1; cdr3_aa: SVLSTEQY
d_call: TRBD2; j_call: TRBJ2-5; v_call: TRBV7-3; cdr3_aa: ASSPSGRAAETQY
d_call: .; j_call: TRBJ2-7; v_call: TRBV15; cdr3_aa: ATSRGGHEQY
d_call: TRBD2; j_call: TRBJ2-1; v_call: TRBV7-9; cdr3_aa: ASSKSGGIRNEQF
d_call: TRBD1; j_call: TRBJ2-7; v_call: TRBV20-1; cdr3_aa: SAGQGQEQY
d_call: .; j_call: TRBJ1-1; v_call: TRBV9; cdr3_aa: ASSKGVGQMNTEAF
d_call: .; j_call: TRBJ1-1; v_call: TRBV11-2; cdr3_aa: ASSQGRQINTEAF
d_call: TRBD1; j_call: TRBJ1-1; v_call: TRBV6-5; cdr3_aa: ASSSDRGRWTEAF
d_call: .; j_call: TRBJ1-3; v_call: TRBV4-1; cdr3_aa: ASRGDISGNTIY
d_call: TRBD1; j_call: TRBJ2-7; v_call: TRBV7-8; cdr3_aa: ASSLVFPQGADSYEQY
d_call: .; j_call: TRBJ1-3; v_call: TRBV9; cdr3_aa: ASSVVSGEGNTIY
d_call: .; j_call: TRBJ2-3; v_call: TRBV14; cdr3_aa: ASSLLDTQY
d_call: TRBD2; j_call: TRBJ2-3; v_call: TRBV28; cdr3_aa: ASSFAGEGRAGLAGDSTDTQY
d_call: TRBD1; j_call: TRBJ1-3; v_call: TRBV4-1; cdr3_aa: ASSQPGTGGNTIY
d_call: TRBD1; j_call: TRBJ2-2; v_call: TRBV11-2; cdr3_aa: ASSSLDRVGGELF
d_call: TRBD1; j_call: TRBJ1-5; v_call: TRBV19; cdr3_aa: ASSTPGDRGSNQPQH
d_call: TRBD2; j_call: TRBJ2-7; v_call: TRBV18; cdr3_aa: ASSEREGFHEQY
d_call: TRBD2; j_call: TRBJ2-3; v_call: TRBV6-6; cdr3_aa: ASSYGLAGGTDTQY
d_call: TRBD1; j_call: TRBJ1-2; v_call: TRBV7-2; cdr3_aa: ASSQGGKTNYGYT
d_call: .; j_call: TRBJ1-6; v_call: TRBV3-1/TRBV3-2; cdr3_aa: ASSQGGLYNSPLH